Listed below are T cell receptor beta chains from one sample, sequenced in a study of blood T cell repertoires in COVID-19. The data were produced by immunoSEQ multiplex PCR, yet TCRdb's version contains in-frame clones alone and is incomplete. This table has approximately 97,000 clones, approximately 84% appearing once. The specimen was peripheral blood. These receptors were collected from a human donor in a cohort sampled during active COVID-19. Both conserved end residues are part of each CDR3. The order of the fields is V gene, CDR3 length, clone size, D gene, J gene, CDR3 protein, CDR3 DNA. D genes are given only for firm matches. Part of the rows lack a size; the others show once, few, many or a class for expanded clones.

v_call: TRBV28
cdr3_length: 13
clone_size: few
d_call: NA
j_call: TRBJ2-7
cdr3_aa: CASSLRLIYEQYF
cdr3_nt: TGTGCCAGCAGTTTGCGGCTTATCTACGAGCAGTACTTC

v_call: TRBV6-5
cdr3_length: 13
clone_size: NA
d_call: TRBD2
j_call: TRBJ2-3
cdr3_aa: CASRVAGPDTQYF
cdr3_nt: TGTGCCAGCAGGGTAGCGGGGCCCGATACGCAGTATTTT

v_call: TRBV15
cdr3_length: 14
clone_size: NA
d_call: TRBD1
j_call: TRBJ1-1
cdr3_aa: CATIDRGLNTEAFF
cdr3_nt: TGTGCCACCATTGACAGGGGATTGAACACTGAAGCTTTCTTT

v_call: TRBV4-1
cdr3_length: 15
clone_size: NA
d_call: TRBD1
j_call: TRBJ1-6
cdr3_aa: CASSQGQGPNSPLHF
cdr3_nt: TGCGCCAGCAGCCAAGGACAGGGCCCTAATTCACCCCTCCACTTT

v_call: TRBV7-2
cdr3_length: 18
clone_size: NA
d_call: TRBD2
j_call: TRBJ2-1
cdr3_aa: CASSLDWVSGGRYNEQFF
cdr3_nt: TGTGCCAGCAGCTTAGATTGGGTTAGCGGGGGCCGATACAATGAGCAGTTCTTC

v_call: TRBV12-3/TRBV12-4
cdr3_length: 13
clone_size: NA
d_call: NA
j_call: TRBJ1-6
cdr3_aa: CASSPNRVSPLHF
cdr3_nt: TGTGCCAGCAGTCCAAACAGGGTTTCACCCCTCCACTTT

v_call: TRBV4-2
cdr3_length: 16
clone_size: many
d_call: TRBD1
j_call: TRBJ2-1
cdr3_aa: CASSQDQVGQYNEQFF
cdr3_nt: TGTGCCAGCAGCCAAGATCAGGTGGGACAGTACAATGAGCAGTTCTTC

v_call: TRBV19
cdr3_length: 14
clone_size: NA
d_call: NA
j_call: TRBJ1-4
cdr3_aa: CASRDPGVGEKLFF
cdr3_nt: TGTGCCAGTAGGGACCCAGGGGTCGGTGAAAAACTGTTTTTT

v_call: TRBV5-1
cdr3_length: 16
clone_size: NA
d_call: TRBD1
j_call: TRBJ2-1
cdr3_aa: CASSLTPGQTYNEQFF
cdr3_nt: TGCGCCAGCAGCTTGACCCCGGGACAGACTTACAATGAGCAGTTCTTC

v_call: TRBV9
cdr3_length: 14
clone_size: NA
d_call: NA
j_call: TRBJ1-2
cdr3_aa: CASSVRDTNYGYTF
cdr3_nt: TGTGCCAGCAGCGTACGGGACACAAACTATGGCTACACCTTC

v_call: TRBV6-2/TRBV6-3
cdr3_length: 16
clone_size: NA
d_call: NA
j_call: TRBJ1-5
cdr3_aa: CASSYDRTDLNQPQHF
cdr3_nt: TGTGCCAGCAGTTACGACAGGACCGACCTCAATCAGCCCCAGCATTTT

v_call: TRBV6-5
cdr3_length: 13
clone_size: NA
d_call: NA
j_call: TRBJ2-3
cdr3_aa: CASRLSPVYTQYF
cdr3_nt: TGTGCCAGCAGACTCTCGCCTGTTTATACGCAGTATTTT

v_call: TRBV3-1/TRBV3-2
cdr3_length: 14
clone_size: NA
d_call: NA
j_call: TRBJ2-3
cdr3_aa: CASSPNAAQHTQYF
cdr3_nt: TGTGCCAGCAGCCCTAACGCAGCGCAACACACGCAGTATTTT

v_call: TRBV5-1
cdr3_length: 17
clone_size: NA
d_call: NA
j_call: TRBJ2-5
cdr3_aa: CASSFAAGQTDQETQYF
cdr3_nt: TGCGCCAGCAGTTTTGCGGCAGGGCAAACCGACCAAGAGACCCAGTACTTC

v_call: TRBV4-2
cdr3_length: 13
clone_size: few
d_call: NA
j_call: TRBJ1-2
cdr3_aa: CASSQRANYGYTF
cdr3_nt: TGTGCCAGCAGCCAGAGAGCTAACTATGGCTACACCTTC

v_call: TRBV28
cdr3_length: 14
clone_size: NA
d_call: NA
j_call: TRBJ1-2
cdr3_aa: CASSLRTKNYGYTF
cdr3_nt: TGTGCCAGCAGTTTAAGGACAAAAAATTATGGCTACACCTTC

v_call: TRBV28
cdr3_length: 13
clone_size: NA
d_call: TRBD1
j_call: TRBJ1-2
cdr3_aa: CASSNRQGLGYTF
cdr3_nt: TGTGCCAGCAGCAACCGACAGGGACTGGGCTACACCTTC

v_call: TRBV7-2
cdr3_length: 15
clone_size: NA
d_call: NA
j_call: TRBJ2-6
cdr3_aa: CASRRGGSGANVLTF
cdr3_nt: TGTGCCAGCAGACGAGGGGGATCTGGGGCCAACGTCCTGACTTTC

v_call: TRBV6-2/TRBV6-3
cdr3_length: 15
clone_size: few
d_call: NA
j_call: TRBJ2-1
cdr3_aa: CASSSSEILRNEQFF
cdr3_nt: TGTGCCAGCAGTTCATCGGAGATTTTAAGAAATGAGCAGTTCTTC

v_call: TRBV5-8
cdr3_length: 17
clone_size: NA
d_call: TRBD2
j_call: TRBJ2-1
cdr3_aa: CASSHLLTSGGPNEQFF
cdr3_nt: TGTGCCAGCAGCCATCTCCTGACTAGCGGGGGGCCTAATGAGCAGTTCTTC

v_call: TRBV3-1/TRBV3-2
cdr3_length: 12
clone_size: once
d_call: TRBD1
j_call: TRBJ1-2
cdr3_aa: CASSSGGSGYTF
cdr3_nt: TGTGCCAGCAGCTCAGGGGGAAGCGGCTACACCTTC

v_call: TRBV2
cdr3_length: 12
clone_size: NA
d_call: TRBD1
j_call: TRBJ2-4
cdr3_aa: CASNDRDQVQYF
cdr3_nt: TGTGCCAGCAACGACAGGGATCAGGTTCAGTACTTC

v_call: TRBV7-8
cdr3_length: 12
clone_size: NA
d_call: NA
j_call: TRBJ2-2
cdr3_aa: CASSPTAGELFF
cdr3_nt: TGTGCCAGCAGCCCCACGGCCGGGGAGCTGTTTTTT

v_call: TRBV7-2
cdr3_length: 17
clone_size: NA
d_call: TRBD1
j_call: TRBJ2-5
cdr3_aa: CASSLKVRQGEKETQYF
cdr3_nt: TGTGCCAGCAGCTTAAAGGTCCGACAGGGGGAAAAAGAGACCCAGTACTTC

v_call: TRBV5-4
cdr3_length: 15
clone_size: NA
d_call: TRBD2
j_call: TRBJ2-5
cdr3_aa: CASSLKAGGQETQYF
cdr3_nt: TGTGCCAGCAGCTTAAAGGCGGGGGGACAAGAGACCCAGTACTTC

v_call: TRBV5-1
cdr3_length: 15
clone_size: NA
d_call: NA
j_call: TRBJ2-3
cdr3_aa: CASSLGQAKPITQYF
cdr3_nt: TGCGCCAGCAGCTTGGGGCAGGCGAAACCGATTACGCAGTATTTT

v_call: TRBV7-8
cdr3_length: 18
clone_size: many
d_call: TRBD1
j_call: TRBJ1-3
cdr3_aa: CASSLVHRGKLSGNTIYF
cdr3_nt: TGTGCCAGCAGCTTAGTTCACAGGGGGAAACTCTCTGGAAACACCATATATTTT

v_call: TRBV4-1
cdr3_length: 14
clone_size: NA
d_call: NA
j_call: TRBJ1-1
cdr3_aa: CASSQGNWARGAFF
cdr3_nt: TGCGCCAGCAGCCAAGGGAATTGGGCCCGAGGGGCTTTCTTT

v_call: TRBV11-1
cdr3_length: 14
clone_size: NA
d_call: NA
j_call: TRBJ1-4
cdr3_aa: CASSWGERDEKLFF
cdr3_nt: TGTGCCAGCAGCTGGGGGGAACGAGATGAAAAACTGTTTTTT

v_call: TRBV25-1
cdr3_length: 17
clone_size: NA
d_call: TRBD2
j_call: TRBJ2-5
cdr3_aa: CASSEWASGGASETQYF
cdr3_nt: TGTGCCAGCAGTGAATGGGCTAGCGGGGGGGCCTCGGAGACCCAGTACTTC

v_call: TRBV7-2
cdr3_length: 15
clone_size: NA
d_call: TRBD1
j_call: TRBJ1-5
cdr3_aa: CASSLAPGQGSVQHF
cdr3_nt: TGTGCCAGCAGCTTAGCACCGGGACAGGGTTCCGTACAGCATTTT

v_call: TRBV3-1/TRBV3-2
cdr3_length: 14
clone_size: NA
d_call: NA
j_call: TRBJ2-7
cdr3_aa: CASSRKGYSYEQYF
cdr3_nt: TGTGCCAGCAGTCGAAAGGGGTACTCCTACGAGCAGTACTTC

v_call: TRBV6-2/TRBV6-3
cdr3_length: 16
clone_size: NA
d_call: TRBD1
j_call: TRBJ2-3
cdr3_aa: CASSSPGTASTDTQYF
cdr3_nt: TGTGCCAGCAGTTCACCCGGGACAGCGAGCACAGATACGCAGTATTTT

v_call: TRBV5-1
cdr3_length: 13
clone_size: NA
d_call: NA
j_call: TRBJ2-5
cdr3_aa: CASSSLPQEAQYF
cdr3_nt: TGCGCCAGCAGCTCGTTACCTCAAGAGGCCCAGTACTTC

v_call: TRBV19
cdr3_length: 16
clone_size: NA
d_call: NA
j_call: TRBJ1-3
cdr3_aa: CASSIGTTGQRNTIYF
cdr3_nt: TGTGCCAGTAGTATAGGGACGACGGGACAACGGAACACCATATATTTT

v_call: TRBV14
cdr3_length: 15
clone_size: once
d_call: TRBD1
j_call: TRBJ2-7
cdr3_aa: CASSQPGQGHHEQYF
cdr3_nt: TGTGCCAGCAGCCAGCCGGGACAGGGACACCACGAGCAGTACTTC

v_call: TRBV5-1
cdr3_length: 15
clone_size: NA
d_call: NA
j_call: TRBJ2-7
cdr3_aa: CASSLVPGASYEQYF
cdr3_nt: TGCGCCAGCAGCTTGGTGCCAGGGGCTTCATACGAGCAGTACTTC

v_call: TRBV9
cdr3_length: 16
clone_size: NA
d_call: NA
j_call: TRBJ1-4
cdr3_aa: CATSGHSSATNEKLFF
cdr3_nt: TGTGCCACCTCAGGACACAGCTCCGCAACTAATGAAAAACTGTTTTTT

v_call: TRBV12-3/TRBV12-4
cdr3_length: 12
clone_size: NA
d_call: NA
j_call: TRBJ2-4
cdr3_aa: CASSFSKNIQYF
cdr3_nt: TGTGCCAGCAGTTTTAGCAAAAACATTCAGTACTTC

v_call: TRBV15
cdr3_length: 15
clone_size: NA
d_call: NA
j_call: TRBJ1-2
cdr3_aa: CATMHLGNPTRGYTF
cdr3_nt: TGTGCCACTATGCACTTGGGTAATCCAACTAGGGGCTACACCTTC

v_call: TRBV7-2
cdr3_length: 15
clone_size: NA
d_call: NA
j_call: TRBJ2-3
cdr3_aa: CASSLGLGGTDTQYF
cdr3_nt: TGTGCCAGCAGCTTAGGCCTGGGGGGAACAGATACGCAGTATTTT

v_call: TRBV4-1
cdr3_length: 16
clone_size: NA
d_call: NA
j_call: TRBJ1-2
cdr3_aa: CASSQEGPFYGGGYTF
cdr3_nt: TGCGCCAGCAGCCAAGAAGGACCATTTTACGGAGGCGGCTACACCTTC

v_call: TRBV10-3
cdr3_length: 14
clone_size: NA
d_call: NA
j_call: TRBJ2-5
cdr3_aa: CAARQGTTQETQYF
cdr3_nt: TGTGCCGCCCGACAGGGGACTACCCAAGAGACCCAGTACTTC

v_call: TRBV4-2
cdr3_length: 16
clone_size: NA
d_call: TRBD2
j_call: TRBJ2-7
cdr3_aa: CASSPYSGTTSYEQYF
cdr3_nt: TGTGCCAGCAGCCCATACTCCGGGACTACCTCCTACGAGCAGTACTTC

v_call: TRBV7-6
cdr3_length: 15
clone_size: NA
d_call: NA
j_call: TRBJ1-1
cdr3_aa: CASSSLGGVNTEAFF
cdr3_nt: TGTGCCAGCAGCTCCCTGGGGGGGGTCAACACTGAAGCTTTCTTT

v_call: TRBV19
cdr3_length: 15
clone_size: once
d_call: TRBD1
j_call: TRBJ1-2
cdr3_aa: CASTIQGAQRNGYTF
cdr3_nt: TGTGCCAGTACAATCCAGGGGGCCCAGAGGAATGGCTACACCTTC

v_call: TRBV4-2
cdr3_length: 15
clone_size: NA
d_call: NA
j_call: TRBJ2-3
cdr3_aa: CASSQDLSVADTQYF
cdr3_nt: TGTGCCAGCAGCCAAGATCTAAGTGTTGCGGATACGCAGTATTTT

v_call: TRBV18
cdr3_length: 16
clone_size: few
d_call: TRBD1
j_call: TRBJ1-6
cdr3_aa: CASSRTTGGDNSPLHF
cdr3_nt: TGTGCCAGCTCAAGGACGACAGGGGGCGATAATTCACCCCTCCACTTT

v_call: TRBV5-1
cdr3_length: 15
clone_size: NA
d_call: NA
j_call: TRBJ2-5
cdr3_aa: CASSLAPQTRETQYF
cdr3_nt: TGCGCCAGCAGCTTGGCCCCACAGACTAGGGAGACCCAGTACTTC